One sample yielded the 8 T cell receptor beta chains listed below, sequenced in a study of blood T cells in healthy people across ages. Primers used in a second PCR of about 7 to 12 cycles were a sample-barcoded 5' primer and a J-beta primer mix. TCRdb re-called the 5' RACE reads with MiXCR, one entry per CDR3 protein. The sample includes about 2 million distinct CDR3 sequences, 40% to 55% seen only once; the top ten take over 2%. The sample taken for sequencing was blood. These receptors all come from a woman aged 40-49 years in good health.

This clonotype occurred once. V usage is TRBV9 and J usage is TRBJ1-3; D gene ambiguous. The germline V gene encodes CDR1 SGDLS and CDR2 YYNGEE. Trimming removed 2 bases at V and 1 base at J, with 13 bases between. The CDR3 extends over 16 amino acids. The CDR3 protein is CASSVPPTSSGNTIYF. As DNA, the CDR3 is TGTGCCAGCAGCGTCCCACCCACTTCGTCTGGAAACACCATATATTTT. Full variable domain (remainder filled in from reference TRBV9 and TRBJ1-3): DSGVTQTPKHLITATGQRVTLRCSPRSGDLSVYWYQQSLDQGLQFLIQYYNGEERAKGNILERFSAQQFPDLHSELNLSSLELGDSALYFCASSVPPTSSGNTIYFGEGSWLTVV.

This rearrangement joins TRBV9 to TRBJ2-3, with 7 nucleotides matching TRBD2. Trimming cost V 4 bases and J 1 base; bases outside gene matches: 6. The CDR3 consists of 15 residues. The germline V gene encodes CDR1 SGDLS and CDR2 YYNGEE. The chain's CDR3 is CASSTQRGGTDTQYF. The CDR3 DNA follows: TGTGCCAGCAGCACTCAGCGGGGTGGCACAGATACGCAGTATTTT. The variable domain in full, with the rest retrieved from reference TRBV9 and TRBJ2-3, is DSGVTQTPKHLITATGQRVTLRCSPRSGDLSVYWYQQSLDQGLQFLIQYYNGEERAKGNILERFSAQQFPDLHSELNLSSLELGDSALYFCASSTQRGGTDTQYFGPGTRLTVL.

This clonotype was seen more than once but under ten times. The rearrangement links TRBV7-3 to TRBJ1-6; 7 bases agree with TRBD1. Germline V gene lookup returns CDR1 SGHTA and CDR2 FQGTGA. The V gene end was trimmed by 5 bases and the J gene end by 7 bases; junction bases not matched to a gene: 8. CDR3 length: 15 amino acids. CDR3 DNA sequence: TGTGCCAGCAGCAGGGAGGCAGGGGGAAATTCACCCCTCCACTTT. Translation: CASSREAGGNSPLHF.

J is TRBJ1-1 and V is TRBV20-1, with D possibly TRBD1 on 6 matching bases. V was pared by 6 bases and J by 5 bases, with 16 bases between. Germline V gene sequence: CDR1 DFQATT, CDR2 SNEGSKA (reference sequence). The CDR3 is 13 residues long. In nucleotides, the CDR3 is TGCAGTGCGATATCGGGGGGCTTAACTGAAGCTTTCTTT. Translation gives CSAISGGLTEAFF.

In the case of this clonotype: One end of the junction does not line up with germline, which may come from a read error. The chain links TRBV7-2 to TRBJ1-6; D is undetermined. Germline lookup yields CDR1 SGHTA and CDR2 FQGNSA. CDR3 length equals 17 residues. The CDR3: CASSLADGVTYNSPPHF. CDR3 sequence (DNA): TGTGCCAGCAGCTTAGCGGACGGGGTTACCTATAATTCACCCCCCCACTTT.

This chain connects TRBV3-1 to TRBJ2-5; the D gene is possibly TRBD2 (5 bases). TRBJ2-7 explains the end of the DNA better; the J call may be wrong. There are 15 residues in the CDR3. In germline, CDR1 is LGHDT, CDR2 YNNKEL (reference sequence). The CDR3 region has the DNA TGTGCCAGCAGCCAAGACAGGTGGCCGGGGAACGAGCAGTACTTC. Its translation is CASSQDRWPGNEQYF.

CDR3 coding DNA: TGCAGTGCTAGAGATCTTGGGACTAGCGGGGGGCCCGACGATGAGCAGTTCTTC. It translates to CSARDLGTSGGPDDEQFF. The gene calls are TRBV20-1 and TRBJ2-1; TRBD2 aligns across 15 bases. V shed 0 bases and J 8 bases; nucleotides not matched to a gene: 11. Germline CDR1 reads DFQATT; CDR2 reads SNEGSKA (reference sequence). The CDR3 is 18 residues long.

Of note for this clonotype: A much larger clone is a single base away; this may be a read error. The rearrangement uses TRBV20-1 and TRBJ2-7, with D perhaps being TRBD1 or TRBD2 (5 bases each). V was pared by 0 bases and J by 9 bases, with 15 bases between. The germline CDR1 and CDR2 sequences are DFQATT and SNEGSKA (reference sequence). The CDR3 covers 13 residues. The CDR3 reads CSARDPLGDGQYF. The CDR3 DNA is TGCAGTGCTAGAGATCCCCTAGGGGACGGGCAGTACTTC.